This note documents a single T cell receptor (beta chain) sequence. The target antigen is unknown. 13 Jbeta primers and 60 Vbeta primers were used for the PCR. Per the authors' pipeline: In a later analysis, around 87 million unique TCR beta chains included roughly 11 million shared by two or more donors. Generated by immunoSEQ multiplex PCR, the TCRdb table keeps only in-frame clones and is missing some. That table is the source of V, J and clone size, and D and trimming were worked out from the DNA. The sample yields 180,000 or so clones, about 80% seen once. The data belong to a study of cytomegalovirus exposure and HLA in healthy donors. General observations from the study: In vitro checks showed that a few CMV-associated chains really do target CMV antigens. Solely CMV serostatus was available to characterize immune exposure. A later analysis linked a missense DCLRE1C variant to TCR beta V- and J-gene trimming.

J gave up 0 bases and V 6 bases, and 5 bases lay outside the gene matches. This CDR3 comprises 14 residues. From germline, CDR1 is SEHNR and CDR2 FQNEAQ (reference sequence). The source of this sequence is a man aged 40-55 years in good health and CMV-seropositive. The sequenced material came from PBMCs. V gene TRBV7-9 combines with J gene TRBJ2-7, with 7 bases lining up with TRBD1. Here the CDR3 reads CASSSRDSSYEQYF. The DNA for the CDR3 is TGTGCCAGCAGTTCCCGGGACAGCTCCTACGAGCAGTACTTC.